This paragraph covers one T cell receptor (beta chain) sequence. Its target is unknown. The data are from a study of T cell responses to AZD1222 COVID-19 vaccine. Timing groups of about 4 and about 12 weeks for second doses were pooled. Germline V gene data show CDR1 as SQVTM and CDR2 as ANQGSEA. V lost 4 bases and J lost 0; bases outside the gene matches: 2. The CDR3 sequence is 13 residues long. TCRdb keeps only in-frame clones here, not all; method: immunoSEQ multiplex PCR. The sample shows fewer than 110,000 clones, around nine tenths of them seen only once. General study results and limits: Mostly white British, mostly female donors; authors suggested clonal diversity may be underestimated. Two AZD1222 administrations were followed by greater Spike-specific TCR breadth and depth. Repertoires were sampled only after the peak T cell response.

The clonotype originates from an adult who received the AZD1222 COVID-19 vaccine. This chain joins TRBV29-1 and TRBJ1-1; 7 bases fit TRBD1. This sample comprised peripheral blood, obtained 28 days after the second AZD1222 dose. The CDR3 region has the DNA TGCAGCGTTGTCGACAGGGTGAACACTGAAGCTTTCTTT. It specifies CSVVDRVNTEAFF.